The 26 T cell receptor beta chains in this list originate from one sample, sequenced in a study of blood T cell repertoires in COVID-19. The repertoire was sequenced with immunoSEQ multiplex PCR; TCRdb's copy has only in-frame clones and lacks some. The data show approximately 200,000 clones, with over 75% seen just once and 1.5% to 2% held by the top ten. Sequencing was carried out using peripheral blood. The receptors derive from a middle-aged man with active or convalescent COVID-19.

The chain links TRBV14 to TRBJ1-2; D might be TRBD1 (5 bases). V was shortened by 0 bases and J by 8 bases, with 22 bases between the two germline ends. The CDR3 sequence is 17 residues long. The germline V gene has CDR1 SGHDN and CDR2 FVKESK. CDR3 sequence: CASSQDANLGREDGYTF. CDR3 nucleotide sequence: TGTGCCAGCAGCCAAGATGCTAATTTGGGCAGGGAGGACGGCTACACCTTC.

This rearrangement joins TRBV19 to TRBJ1-1, with D possibly being TRBD1 (5 bases). V was cut by 0 bases and J by 4 bases, with 12 bases left in between. This CDR3 region has 15 residues. Looked up from germline, CDR1 is LNHDA and CDR2 is SQIVND (reference sequence). The CDR3 region has the DNA TGTGCCAGTAGTATAGATCTGTGGCAGGGCACTGAAGCTTTCTTT. Translating gives CASSIDLWQGTEAFF.

The chain links TRBV10-3 to TRBJ1-2; maybe TRBD1 (5 bases). Per germline, CDR1 ENHRY and CDR2 SYGVKD. V dropped 5 bases and J dropped 3 bases, with 10 bases sitting between them. This CDR3 is 13 amino acids long. CDR3 DNA: TGTGCCATCAGTTCCAGGGAAGACTATGGCTACACCTTC. It translates to CAISSREDYGYTF.

The sample holds one count of this clone. The rearrangement joins TRBV24-1 to TRBJ1-1; D is uncertain. The CDR3 covers 15 residues. V lost 1 base to trimming and J lost 2 bases, with 10 bases between them. Germline V gene data show CDR1 as KGHDR and CDR2 as SFDVKD. The CDR3 coding sequence is TGTGCCACCAGTGATTTACTTTACAGAAACACTGAAGCTTTCTTT. As protein: CATSDLLYRNTEAFF.

The chain carries TRBV2 and TRBJ1-5; TRBD1 agrees at 7 bases. This CDR3 is 15 amino acids long. The J segment lost 4 bases and the V segment lost 6 bases, leaving 9 bases of the junction unmatched. CDR1 and CDR2 from the germline V gene are SNHLY and FYNNEI. The CDR3 is CASRAGDSRNQPQHF. For the CDR3, the DNA is TGTGCCAGCAGAGCGGGGGACAGCCGAAATCAGCCCCAGCATTTT.

V gene TRBV29-1 combines with J gene TRBJ1-4; 11 bases are shared with TRBD1. Germline V gives CDR1 SQVTM, CDR2 ANQGSEA. The CDR3 loop spans 14 amino acids. The V segment lost 7 bases and the J segment 6 bases; nucleotides outside the gene matches: 7. CDR3 coding DNA: TGCAGCGGGACAGGGGGCGAGGTTGATGAAAAACTGTTTTTT. Translation gives CSGTGGEVDEKLFF.

The J gene is TRBJ1-6, the V gene TRBV3-1 (or the pseudogene TRBV3-2); TRBD1 aligns across 10 bases. The CDR3 runs to 16 residues. The V segment lost 4 bases and the J segment 4 bases; nucleotides outside the gene matches: 4. Germline CDR1 reads LGHDT; CDR2 reads YNNKEL (reference sequence). The CDR3: CASSLRTGGYNSPLHF. For the CDR3, the DNA is TGTGCCAGCAGCCTCAGGACAGGGGGATATAATTCACCCCTCCACTTT.

This clone was observed once. The chain employs TRBV6-2 or TRBV6-3 and TRBJ2-5; tentatively, D is TRBD2 (6 bases). V was trimmed by 5 bases and J by 0 bases, leaving 13 bases between them. CDR3 size: 15 residues. Germline V gene lookup returns CDR1 MNHEY and CDR2 SVGEGT. DNA of the CDR3: TGTGCCAGCAGTAACAGACGGGACTACCAAGAGACCCAGTACTTC. Translated, it gives CASSNRRDYQETQYF.

This sequence joins TRBV4-1 and TRBJ2-7; 8 bases agree with TRBD2. CDR1 and CDR2 (germline): MGHRA, YSYEKL. The CDR3 extends over 16 amino acids. The V and J ends lost 3 bases and 0 bases, in that order; junction bases with no gene match: 7. In DNA, the CDR3 is TGCGCCAGCAGCCAGTCTAGCGGGTGGGGCTCCTACGAGCAGTACTTC. Its translation is CASSQSSGWGSYEQYF.

This clone was recorded once. This rearrangement joins TRBV13 to TRBJ2-1; 9 bases are a match to TRBD2. The CDR3 is made up of 16 amino acids. Trimming cost V 3 bases and J 0 bases; bases outside gene matches: 3. The germline gives CDR1 PRHDT, CDR2 FYEKMQ (reference sequence). Here the CDR3 reads CASSFYSGSSYNEQFF. CDR3 sequence (DNA): TGTGCCAGCAGCTTCTATAGCGGGAGCTCCTACAATGAGCAGTTCTTC.

The rearrangement links TRBV30 to TRBJ2-1; D not certain. Trimming left V 3 bases short and J 1 base short, with 10 bases between. Germline CDR1 GTSNPN, CDR2 SVGIG (reference sequence). CDR3 length: 14 residues. CDR3 amino acids: CAWSVDSSYNEQFF. For the CDR3, the DNA is TGTGCCTGGAGCGTAGACTCTTCCTACAATGAGCAGTTCTTC.

The chain uses TRBV11-3 and TRBJ2-3; possible D gene TRBD2, 5 bases. There are 16 residues in the CDR3. Germline values: CDR1 SGHNT, CDR2 YENEEA. V lost 1 base and J 2 bases, leaving 13 bases between the germline ends. Here the CDR3 DNA reads TGTGCCAGCAGCTTAGGGACGTTCGGGGTCACAGATACGCAGTATTTT. It codes for CASSLGTFGVTDTQYF.

This clone is a singleton in its sample. V gene TRBV19 combines with J gene TRBJ2-7; 9 nucleotides match TRBD1. This CDR3 is 16 amino acids long. CDR1 LNHDA and CDR2 SQIVND come from the germline V gene (reference sequence). Trimming at V came to 5 bases and at J to 1 base, leaving 9 bases not matched to a gene. CDR3 region: CASSETNRGPSYEQYF. In DNA form, the CDR3 reads TGTGCCAGTAGTGAGACTAACAGGGGGCCGTCCTACGAGCAGTACTTC. The full variable domain, in which reference TRBV19 and TRBJ2-7 provide the parts outside the CDR3, is DGGITQSPKYLFRKEGQNVTLSCEQNLNHDAMYWYRQDPGQGLRLIYYSQIVNDFQKGDIAEGYSVSREKKESFPLTVTSAQKNPTAFYLCASSETNRGPSYEQYFGPGTRLTVT.

This sequence joins TRBV27 and TRBJ1-2; D perhaps matches TRBD1 (6 bases). The germline gives CDR1 MNHEY, CDR2 SMNVEV (reference sequence). Trimming took off 1 base at V and 2 bases at J, with 11 bases between the two ends. This CDR3 has 15 amino acids. The CDR3, as DNA: TGTGCCAGCAGTTTATTAGGTGGACAGAACTATGGCTACACCTTC. Protein sequence: CASSLLGGQNYGYTF.

The V and J genes are TRBV28 and TRBJ2-7; D gene ambiguous. V dropped 3 bases and J dropped 4 bases, with 13 bases sitting between them. The CDR3 spans 14 residues. Germline-derived CDR1 and CDR2 are MDHEN and SYDVKM. The CDR3 loop reads CASSFDRDSYEQYF. The CDR3 nucleotides read TGTGCCAGCAGTTTCGATCGCGACTCTTACGAGCAGTACTTC.

The CDR3 here is CASSPGQIYEQYF. CDR3 DNA sequence: TGTGCCAGCAGCCCGGGACAGATCTACGAGCAGTACTTC. The chain recombines TRBV5-4 with TRBJ2-7; 7 bases align to TRBD1. This CDR3 has 13 residues. V was clipped by 4 bases and J by 3 bases; unmatched bases: 4. Germline V CDR1 and CDR2: SGHNT, YYREEE (reference sequence). Filled out from reference TRBV5-4 and TRBJ2-7, the complete variable domain reads ETGVTQSPTHLIKTRGQQVTLRCSSQSGHNTVSWYQQALGQGPQFIFQYYREEENGRGNFPPRFSGLQFPNYSSELNVNALELDDSALYLCASSPGQIYEQYFGPGTRLTVT.

The V call is TRBV30, the J call TRBJ2-3, with D unclear. This CDR3 comprises 13 residues. CDR1 is GTSNPN and CDR2 is SVGIG in the germline V gene (reference sequence). Trimming left V 1 base short and J 0 bases short, with 5 bases between. CDR3 sequence (DNA): TGTGCCTGGAGTGGGAGTAGCACAGATACGCAGTATTTT. This codes for CAWSGSSTDTQYF.

V gene TRBV18 combines with J gene TRBJ2-7; no clear D. V shed 3 bases and J shed 5 bases, with 8 bases lying between them. CDR1 is KGHSH and CDR2 is LQKENI in the germline V gene. The CDR3 covers 12 residues. The CDR3 reads CASSPGEDEQYF. The CDR3 DNA is TGTGCCAGCTCACCTGGAGAGGACGAGCAGTACTTC.

This chain uses TRBV9 with TRBJ2-1; possibly TRBD1 for D (5 bases). The germline CDR1 and CDR2 sequences are SGDLS and YYNGEE. V gave up 4 bases and J gave up 4 bases, with 27 bases separating them. The CDR3 is made up of 19 amino acids. The CDR3 spells CASSLQVEQVDFGYNEQFF. CDR3 bases: TGTGCCAGCAGCCTACAGGTGGAACAGGTAGATTTCGGGTACAATGAGCAGTTCTTC.

The chain couples TRBV3-1 (or the pseudogene TRBV3-2) to TRBJ1-5; D remains unclear. V was cut by 1 base and J by 2 bases, with 3 bases left in between. This CDR3 region has 13 residues. Germline loops: CDR1 LGHDT, CDR2 YNNKEL (reference sequence). The CDR3 spells CASSQVGNQPQHF. The CDR3 coding sequence is TGTGCCAGCAGCCAAGTCGGCAATCAGCCCCAGCATTTT.

The chain links TRBV6-6 to TRBJ1-5; possible D gene TRBD1, 6 bases. Germline V CDR1 and CDR2: MNHNY, SVGAGI (reference sequence). This CDR3 contains 15 residues. Trimming cost V 4 bases and J 5 bases, with 15 bases left between them. CDR3 residues: CASSSYQGSYQPQHF. The CDR3 DNA is TGTGCCAGCAGTTCCTATCAGGGGTCATATCAGCCCCAGCATTTT.

This chain uses TRBV28 with TRBJ1-1, with 8 bases that match TRBD1. This CDR3 spans 14 amino acids. Looked up from germline, CDR1 is MDHEN and CDR2 is SYDVKM. With 6 bases clipped from V and 5 bases from J, the junction kept 8 bases outside the gene matches. As DNA, the CDR3 is TGTGCCAGCAGCATCGGACAGGGCAGAACTGAAGCTTTCTTT. It yields the protein CASSIGQGRTEAFF. The full variable domain, its missing parts supplied by reference TRBV28 and TRBJ1-1, is DVKVTQSSRYLVKRTGEKVFLECVQDMDHENMFWYRQDPGLGLRLIYFSYDVKMKEKGDIPEGYSVSREKKERFSLILESASTNQTSMYLCASSIGQGRTEAFFGQGTRLTVV.

The chain carries TRBV11-2 and TRBJ1-2; D possibly corresponds to TRBD1 (5 bases). The CDR3 spans 14 residues. Germline-derived CDR1 and CDR2 are SGHAT and FQNNGV. Trimming cost V 2 bases and J 8 bases, with 15 bases left between them. The CDR3 DNA is TGTGCCAGCAGCTTATCAATAGGGGAGGACGGCTACACCTTC. Its protein product is CASSLSIGEDGYTF.

The rearrangement uses TRBV9 and TRBJ1-1; 8 nucleotides match TRBD1. Trimming removed 0 bases from V and 3 bases from J; junction bases left unmatched: 7. The CDR3 has 16 amino acids. The germline V gene encodes CDR1 SGDLS and CDR2 YYNGEE. The CDR3 is CASSVDGQGRYTEAFF. CDR3 in DNA: TGTGCCAGCAGCGTAGACGGACAGGGTAGGTACACTGAAGCTTTCTTT.

The chain joins TRBV11-3 to TRBJ2-7; a weak D match, TRBD2 (7 bases). Trimming cost V 5 bases and J 7 bases, with 15 bases left between them. CDR1 SGHNT and CDR2 YENEEA come from the germline V gene. The CDR3 length is 13 residues. The CDR3 DNA sequence: TGTGCCAGCAGCCAAGGGGGGGGCCGGGAGCAGTACTTC. This encodes CASSQGGGREQYF.

J is TRBJ2-7 and V is TRBV9; TRBD2 agrees at 15 bases. Germline V gene sequence: CDR1 SGDLS, CDR2 YYNGEE. J gave up 4 bases and V 3 bases, and 2 bases lay outside the gene matches. CDR3 size: 15 residues. For the CDR3, the DNA is TGTGCCAGCAGCGGAGGGACTAGCGGGAGGTACGAGCAGTACTTC. Protein sequence: CASSGGTSGRYEQYF.